One sample yielded the 27 T cell receptor beta chains listed below, sequenced in a study of monozygotic twins with inflammatory bowel disease. With the 5' RACE reads reprocessed, TCRdb shows one record per CDR3 protein and no DNA. This sample carries 150,000 to 200,000 distinct CDR3 sequences, with roughly 2.4% going to the ten biggest clones. Sequenced: blood. These receptors all stem from a human donor with ulcerative colitis or Crohn's disease, or a healthy co-twin of an affected twin (not recorded which).

The rearrangement links TRBV5-1 to TRBJ1-3. Germline loops: CDR1 SGHRS, CDR2 YFSETQ. The CDR3 covers 15 residues. The CDR3: CASSWDPRSGNTIYF.

CDR3 region: CASSPTREGGEQYF. The V and J genes are TRBV7-2 and TRBJ2-7; TCRdb proposes TRBD1, but this gene call is untestable without DNA. The CDR3 sequence is 14 residues long. CDR1 SGHTA and CDR2 FQGNSA come from the germline V gene.

The V call is TRBV27, the J call TRBJ2-1; checking the TCRdb D call of TRBD2 is not possible without DNA. The germline gives CDR1 MNHEY, CDR2 SMNVEV (reference sequence). The CDR3 loop spans 16 amino acids. The CDR3 sequence is CASTPRLTSGYNEQFF.

The rearrangement joins TRBV4-2 to TRBJ2-1; TCRdb lists TRBD2, though no DNA is available to test this call. The CDR3 runs 17 residues. The germline CDR1 and CDR2 sequences are LGHNA and YNFKEQ. The CDR3 protein is CASSHSRGEEGYNEQFF.

The chain is built from TRBV11-2 and TRBJ1-6; TCRdb calls TRBD1, which cannot be checked without DNA. There are 18 residues in the CDR3. Germline lookup yields CDR1 SGHAT and CDR2 FQNNGV. CDR3 residues: CASSSSPGTGSYNSPLHF.

This chain links TRBV11-3 with TRBJ1-1; the TRBD1 assignment by TCRdb is unverifiable without DNA. There are 12 residues in the CDR3. Germline assignment: CDR1 SGHNT and CDR2 YENEEA. The chain's CDR3 is CASSSSTGPPFF.

This chain links TRBV5-1 with TRBJ2-7; TCRdb's D call of TRBD2 is untestable without DNA. The CDR3 consists of 15 residues. Looked up from germline, CDR1 is SGHRS and CDR2 is YFSETQ. The CDR3 loop is CASSLSGGHIYEQYF.

V is TRBV18 and J is TRBJ2-1; TCRdb's D call of TRBD1 is untestable without DNA. The CDR3 consists of 15 residues. Germline assignment: CDR1 KGHSH and CDR2 LQKENI. The CDR3 is CASSRTGTGYNEQFF.

This chain joins TRBV9 and TRBJ2-6; TCRdb proposes TRBD1, but this gene call is untestable without DNA. Looked up from germline, CDR1 is SGDLS and CDR2 is YYNGEE. The CDR3 contains 15 residues. The CDR3 reads CASSARQAGANVLTF.

This chain uses TRBV5-1 with TRBJ1-6; TCRdb gives TRBD1 as the D gene, but with no DNA this cannot be confirmed. This CDR3 has 16 residues. Germline assignment: CDR1 SGHRS and CDR2 YFSETQ. CDR3 in amino acids: CASPGWREAYNSPLHF. Using reference TRBV5-1 and TRBJ1-6 for the parts outside the CDR3, the full variable domain is KAGVTQTPRYLIKTRGQQVTLSCSPISGHRSVSWYQQTPGQGLQFLFEYFSETQRNKGNFPGRFSGRQFSNSRSEMNVSTLELGDSALYLCASPGWREAYNSPLHFGNGTRLTVT.

This sequence joins TRBV4-2 and TRBJ2-5. Germline-derived CDR1 and CDR2 are LGHNA and YNFKEQ. The CDR3 loop spans 15 amino acids. The CDR3 loop reads CASSQELGYGETQYF.

The CDR3 sequence: CSAVPMGQVLFHGYTF. The V and J genes are TRBV20-1 and TRBJ1-2; lacking DNA, the TRBD1 call made by TCRdb goes unchecked. This CDR3 comprises 16 residues. Germline V lookup: CDR1 DFQATT, CDR2 SNEGSKA (reference sequence).

The rearrangement joins TRBV12-3 or TRBV12-4 to TRBJ2-1; the TRBD2 assignment by TCRdb is unverifiable without DNA. The CDR3 runs 17 residues. CDR3 in amino acids: CASSSPRPGLLYNEQFF.

The chain combines TRBV14 with TRBJ2-3; TCRdb designates TRBD1, a call that cannot be tested without DNA. CDR3 length: 15 amino acids. Germline-derived CDR1 and CDR2 are SGHDN and FVKESK. CDR3 region: CASSHTPGPTDTQYF. Full variable domain (outside the CDR3, taken from reference TRBV14 and TRBJ2-3): EAGVTQFPSHSVIEKGQTVTLRCDPISGHDNLYWYRRVMGKEIKFLLHFVKESKQDESGMPNNRFLAERTGGTYSTLKVQPAELEDSGVYFCASSHTPGPTDTQYFGPGTRLTVL.

The chain links TRBV11-2 to TRBJ2-1; the D call from TCRdb, TRBD1, cannot be confirmed without DNA. This CDR3 is built from 18 residues. Germline V gene lookup returns CDR1 SGHAT and CDR2 FQNNGV. The CDR3 loop reads CASSLRGQTTRFYNEQFF.

The chain employs TRBV20-1 and TRBJ2-7. Germline V CDR1 and CDR2: DFQATT, SNEGSKA (reference sequence). CDR3 size: 14 residues. The CDR3 loop reads CSASLTFPLGEQYF.

This chain uses TRBV20-1 with TRBJ1-1. This CDR3 comprises 13 residues. CDR1 and CDR2 (germline): DFQATT, SNEGSKA (reference sequence). This chain's CDR3 is CSAHEDRNTEAFF.

The chain employs TRBV4-1 and TRBJ1-4. The length of the CDR3 is 17 residues. Germline CDR1 and CDR2: MGHRA and YSYEKL. The CDR3 sequence: CASSRDRAPRSGEKLFF.

This rearrangement joins TRBV28 to TRBJ2-4; without DNA, the TCRdb call of TRBD2 cannot be checked. This CDR3 region has 15 residues. Per germline, CDR1 MDHEN and CDR2 SYDVKM. CDR3 sequence reads: CASSRGALAKNIQYF.

This chain links TRBV6-2 or TRBV6-3 with TRBJ1-5. CDR3 length equals 13 residues. CDR1 and CDR2 (germline): MNHEY, SVGEGT. The CDR3 protein is CASSYLGNQPQHF.

The chain is built from TRBV9 and TRBJ2-1; TCRdb reports TRBD1, a call that lacks DNA to check it against. CDR1 is SGDLS, CDR2 YYNGEE, per germline. The CDR3 contains 15 residues. The chain's CDR3 is CASPPWEDSYNEQFF.

This chain connects TRBV19 to TRBJ1-2. The CDR3 extends over 12 amino acids. Per the germline V gene, CDR1 is LNHDA and CDR2 is SQIVND (reference sequence). This chain's CDR3 is CASSLGVRGYTF.

The chain has TRBV12-3 or TRBV12-4 and TRBJ2-1; the TCRdb call, TRBD2, lacks DNA for checking. CDR3 length: 19 amino acids. The CDR3 region is CASSPGLAGARSSYNEQFF.

The chain joins TRBV29-1 to TRBJ2-5; TCRdb's D call of TRBD1 is untestable without DNA. CDR1 SQVTM and CDR2 ANQGSEA come from the germline V gene. The CDR3 consists of 18 residues. CDR3 protein: CSVGGFLGQPNWGETQYF.

The V call is TRBV6-5, the J call TRBJ2-4; no DNA is available, so the TRBD2 call from TCRdb remains unchecked. CDR3 size: 16 residues. CDR1 is MNHEY, CDR2 SVGAGI, per germline. CDR3 protein: CASSYGQSLLSDIQYF.

This chain joins TRBV4-2 and TRBJ1-1; TCRdb's D gene call, TRBD1, goes unchecked for lack of DNA. CDR1 is LGHNA and CDR2 is YNFKEQ in the germline V gene. The CDR3 is 13 residues long. CDR3 in amino acids: CASNVQGRPEAFF.

The chain combines TRBV15 with TRBJ1-5. This CDR3 comprises 17 residues. The V gene's germline CDR1 is LNHNV and CDR2 YYDKDF (reference sequence). The CDR3: CATSRDTGPFANQPQHF.